A single sample gave rise to the 11 T cell receptor beta chains below, sequenced in a study of shared clonotypes between healthy human individuals. Assay: immunoSEQ multiplex PCR; the TCRdb copy retains only in-frame clones and omits some. The sample lists more than 900,000 clones, 75% to 85% seen once, with around 0.61% in the top ten. Sequenced input: memory CD4+ T cells from PBMCs. As for subset: CD45RA-negative fraction. All receptors derive from a man aged 18 to 30 in good health. Some clones in this sample may be carry-over from other donors' samples.

In this sample, this clone turned up a few times. This sequence joins TRBV30 and TRBJ1-1; D remains unclear. Trimming left V 1 base short and J 7 bases short, with 7 bases between. Germline-derived CDR1 and CDR2 are GTSNPN and SVGIG (reference sequence). This CDR3 spans 11 amino acids. As DNA, the CDR3 is TGTGCCTGGAGTGACCGTCATGAAGCTTTCTTT. Its translation: CAWSDRHEAFF.

The chain uses TRBV28 and TRBJ1-3, with TRBD1 as a possible D gene (5 bases). Germline loops: CDR1 MDHEN, CDR2 SYDVKM. The CDR3 loop spans 17 amino acids. Trimming left V 5 bases short and J 0 bases short, with 17 bases between. The chain's CDR3 is CASSGVLRGTSGNTIYF. The CDR3 DNA reads as TGTGCCAGCAGTGGGGTTTTGCGGGGGACCTCTGGAAACACCATATATTTT.

This clone came up a few times. This chain connects TRBV20-1 to TRBJ1-5; D remains ambiguous. This CDR3 comprises 10 residues. From germline, CDR1 is DFQATT and CDR2 SNEGSKA (reference sequence). V was clipped by 8 bases and J by 6 bases, with 8 bases between them. The CDR3 here is CSIASQPQHF. The CDR3 DNA follows: TGCAGTATCGCCAGTCAGCCCCAGCATTTT.

The J gene is TRBJ2-7, the V gene TRBV6-4; 7 bases line up with TRBD1. V lost 6 bases, J lost 7 bases, and 15 bases stayed unmatched. From germline, CDR1 is MRHNA and CDR2 SNTAGT. The CDR3 spans 15 residues. The CDR3 coding sequence is TGTGCCAGCAGCGCGAGCCCCGGGACAGCAAGTGAGCAGTACTTC. This codes for CASSASPGTASEQYF.

A remark on this clone: With a much larger clone just one base away, this may be a read error. This chain connects TRBV7-9 to TRBJ2-2, with a tentative D call TRBD2 (6 bases). This CDR3 has 16 residues. CDR1 SEHNR and CDR2 FQNEAQ come from the germline V gene (reference sequence). V lost 5 bases and J 2 bases, leaving 15 bases between the germline ends. CDR3 nucleotide sequence: TGTGCCAGCAGCCAAGATAAGGGACTCAACACCGGGGAGCTGTTTTTT. This translates into CASSQDKGLNTGELFF.

On this clone itself: Additional DNA sequences in this sample encode the identical CDR3. The V call is TRBV7-2, the J call TRBJ2-1, with TRBD2 identical over 11 bases. V shed 2 bases and J 3 bases; nucleotides not matched to a gene: 0. The CDR3 is made up of 15 amino acids. Germline lookup yields CDR1 SGHTA and CDR2 FQGNSA. The CDR3 spells CASSLTSGGYNEQFF. The DNA for the CDR3 is TGTGCCAGCAGCTTAACTAGCGGGGGCTACAATGAGCAGTTCTTC.

The rearrangement links TRBV18 to TRBJ2-6; 7 bases fit TRBD1. In germline, CDR1 is KGHSH, CDR2 LQKENI. With 4 bases clipped from V and 2 bases from J, the junction kept 5 bases outside the gene matches. CDR3 length: 16 residues. The CDR3 coding sequence is TGTGCCAGCTCACGGACAGGACCTGCTGGGGCCAACGTCCTGACTTTC. It specifies CASSRTGPAGANVLTF. The full variable domain, in which reference TRBV18 and TRBJ2-6 provide the parts outside the CDR3, is NAGVMQNPRHLVRRRGQEARLRCSPMKGHSHVYWYRQLPEEGLKFMVYLQKENIIDESGMPKERFSAEFPKEGPSILRIQQVVRGDSAAYFCASSRTGPAGANVLTFGAGSRLTVL.

The chain combines TRBV9 with TRBJ2-5; TRBD1 aligns across 7 bases. Germline lookup yields CDR1 SGDLS and CDR2 YYNGEE. This CDR3 spans 17 amino acids. Trimming cost V 4 bases and J 5 bases; bases outside gene matches: 17. The CDR3 nucleotides read TGTGCCAGCAGCCCTCGGGACAGAAAGTACGTTGGCGAGACCCAGTACTTC. Protein: CASSPRDRKYVGETQYF.

J is TRBJ1-1 and V is TRBV1. TRBV1 is a known pseudogene. The CDR3 spans 16 residues. The CDR3: CTSSLNLVGLNTEAFF. The CDR3 DNA sequence: TGCACCAGCAGCCTAAATCTGGTTGGATTGAACACTGAAGCTTTCTTT.

This clone has just a few counts. Other DNA sequences in the sample encode the same CDR3. The chain uses TRBV7-9 and TRBJ1-1; D is uncertain. The germline V gene has CDR1 SEHNR and CDR2 FQNEAQ (reference sequence). The V gene lost 7 bases and the J gene lost 0 bases, with 6 bases spanning the gap. The CDR3 loop spans 12 amino acids. The CDR3 protein is CASTLMNTEAFF. CDR3 DNA: TGTGCCAGCACCCTCATGAACACTGAAGCTTTCTTT.

V is TRBV2 and J is TRBJ2-3; TRBD2 matches at 7 bases. Germline V lookup: CDR1 SNHLY, CDR2 FYNNEI. The CDR3 has 12 residues. The V and J ends lost 7 bases and 6 bases, in that order; junction bases with no gene match: 4. The CDR3: CASMSGGDTQYF. CDR3 in DNA: TGTGCCAGCATGTCCGGGGGGGATACGCAGTATTTT. Complete variable domain (other parts from reference TRBV2 and TRBJ2-3): EPEVTQTPSHQVTQMGQEVILRCVPISNHLYFYWYRQILGQKVEFLVSFYNNEISEKSEIFDDQFSVERPDGSNFTLKIRSTKLEDSAMYFCASMSGGDTQYFGPGTRLTVL.